The 17 T cell receptor beta chains in this list originate from one sample, sequenced in a study of blood T cell repertoires in COVID-19. Produced via immunoSEQ multiplex PCR; TCRdb's table is partial and in-frame only. This sample has hundreds of thousands of clones, with approximately 84% found just once. Sequenced input: peripheral blood. These TCRs come from a woman at least 80 years old with acute or convalescent COVID-19.

Remarks on this clone: One junction end does not reproduce the germline sequence, and a read error may be involved. This sequence joins TRBV5-1 and TRBJ2-1; tentative D call: TRBD2 (6 bases). CDR3 length: 11 amino acids. Looked up from germline, CDR1 is SGHRS and CDR2 is YFSETQ. The CDR3 nucleotides read TGCGCCTGCAGGAGGGTGGATGAGCAGTTCTTC. Residues: CACRRVDEQFF.

This clone showed up many times. Other DNA sequences in this specimen translate into the identical CDR3. V gene TRBV7-9 combines with J gene TRBJ1-6; the D is unclear. This CDR3 has 14 residues. The germline gives CDR1 SEHNR, CDR2 FQNEAQ (reference sequence). Trimming shortened V by 5 bases and J by 4 bases, and 9 bases separated the two germline ends. The CDR3 bases are TGTGCCAGCAGCCCCCCGGGGTATAATTCACCCCTCCACTTT. This sequence encodes CASSPPGYNSPLHF.

Regarding this clone: The sample contains more than one DNA sequence encoding this CDR3. This rearrangement joins TRBV2 to TRBJ1-1; D possibly corresponds to TRBD1 (5 bases). CDR1 and CDR2 from the germline V gene are SNHLY and FYNNEI. With 4 bases removed from V and 1 base from J, the gap between germline ends came to 7 bases. This CDR3 contains 13 residues. This CDR3 is CASSGQGNTEAFF. The DNA of the CDR3 is TGTGCCAGCAGTGGCCAGGGGAACACTGAAGCTTTCTTT.

V gene TRBV19 combines with J gene TRBJ2-2; the match to TRBD2 covers 10 bases. CDR3 length: 14 residues. The V segment lost 6 bases and the J segment 3 bases; nucleotides outside the gene matches: 1. The germline V gene has CDR1 LNHDA and CDR2 SQIVND (reference sequence). The CDR3 here is CASRLAGDTGELFF. CDR3 DNA sequence: TGTGCCAGTAGGCTAGCGGGAGACACCGGGGAGCTGTTTTTT. Full variable domain (outside the CDR3, taken from reference TRBV19 and TRBJ2-2): DGGITQSPKYLFRKEGQNVTLSCEQNLNHDAMYWYRQDPGQGLRLIYYSQIVNDFQKGDIAEGYSVSREKKESFPLTVTSAQKNPTAFYLCASRLAGDTGELFFGEGSRLTVL.

The V call is TRBV23-1, the J call TRBJ1-6; D gene uncertain. TRBV23-1 is identified as an open reading frame with a role that is uncertain. V lost 0 bases to trimming and J lost 0 bases, with 12 bases between them. The CDR3 length is 18 residues. The CDR3 region is CASSQSCRPSSYNSPLHF. CDR3 DNA: TGCGCCAGCAGTCAATCGTGCAGGCCGAGCTCCTATAATTCACCCCTCCACTTT.

This clone was observed many times. V gene TRBV14 combines with J gene TRBJ1-1; D remains ambiguous. Germline CDR1 reads SGHDN; CDR2 reads FVKESK. The V gene lost 0 bases and the J gene lost 1 base, with 9 bases spanning the gap. The CDR3 runs 15 residues. The CDR3 loop is CASSQDEHENTEAFF. The DNA for the CDR3 is TGTGCCAGCAGCCAAGATGAACATGAGAACACTGAAGCTTTCTTT.

J is TRBJ1-1 and V is TRBV10-2; TRBD1 matches 7 bases. With 6 bases clipped from V and 1 base from J, the junction kept 11 bases outside the gene matches. Germline loops: CDR1 WSHSY, CDR2 SAAADI. The CDR3 is made up of 16 amino acids. CDR3 residues: CASRAEGAHPNTEAFF. The CDR3 DNA follows: TGCGCCAGCAGGGCGGAGGGGGCGCATCCGAACACTGAAGCTTTCTTT.

Of note for this clone: Its ends do not fully match the called genes, so a read error is possible. J is TRBJ1-2 and V is TRBV6-2 or TRBV6-3; 9 bases map to TRBD1. The germline gives CDR1 MNHEY, CDR2 SVGEGT. The CDR3 sequence is 14 residues long. The CDR3 protein is CASSNSGQGGGYTF. Written as DNA, the CDR3 is TGTGCCAGCAGTAACTCGGGACAGGGCGGTGGCTACACCTTC.

The chain uses TRBV4-3 and TRBJ1-2, with D perhaps TRBD1 (6 bases). The CDR3 contains 13 residues. V shed 3 bases and J shed 8 bases, with 13 bases lying between them. Germline CDR1 LGHNA, CDR2 YSLEER. CDR3 loop: CASSQAQGLGYTF. DNA for the CDR3: TGCGCCAGCAGCCAGGCGCAGGGGTTGGGCTACACCTTC.

This chain links TRBV18 with TRBJ1-1; TRBD1 is a possible D gene (5 bases). V lost 1 base, J lost 3 bases, and 6 bases lay in between. This CDR3 contains 13 residues. Germline V CDR1 and CDR2: KGHSH, LQKENI. In DNA form, the CDR3 reads TGTGCCAGCTCACCACGCAGGGACACTGAAGCTTTCTTT. Translated, it gives CASSPRRDTEAFF. Based on the CDR3 plus reference TRBV18 and TRBJ1-1, the full variable domain is NAGVMQNPRHLVRRRGQEARLRCSPMKGHSHVYWYRQLPEEGLKFMVYLQKENIIDESGMPKERFSAEFPKEGPSILRIQQVVRGDSAAYFCASSPRRDTEAFFGQGTRLTVV.

The chain is built from TRBV19 and TRBJ2-3; the match to TRBD1 covers 11 bases. Germline assignment: CDR1 LNHDA and CDR2 SQIVND (reference sequence). Trimming removed 5 bases from V and 2 bases from J; junction bases left unmatched: 9. CDR3 size: 17 residues. The CDR3 coding sequence is TGTGCCAGTAGTGCAAGGGACAGGGGGTCCGTCACAGATACGCAGTATTTT. Translation gives CASSARDRGSVTDTQYF.

The chain joins TRBV6-4 to TRBJ1-5; D is uncertain. The V and J ends lost 3 bases and 0 bases respectively, with 9 bases between them. Germline lookup yields CDR1 MRHNA and CDR2 SNTAGT. CDR3 length: 15 amino acids. The CDR3, as DNA: TGTGCCAGCAGTGAAAACGAGGATAGCAATCAGCCCCAGCATTTT. As protein: CASSENEDSNQPQHF.

The rearrangement joins TRBV3-1 (or the pseudogene TRBV3-2) to TRBJ2-5; 7 bases map to TRBD2. In germline, CDR1 is LGHDT, CDR2 YNNKEL (reference sequence). V was pared by 4 bases and J by 5 bases, with 13 bases of the junction left unmatched. The CDR3 is 16 residues long. The CDR3 nucleotides are TGTGCCAGCAGCCTGGATGCGGGCGGGGGAAGTGAGACCCAGTACTTC. Protein: CASSLDAGGGSETQYF.

This clone was seen once. Different DNA sequences within this sample yield the same CDR3. This chain joins TRBV28 and TRBJ1-6; 11 bases map to TRBD1. Germline V gene sequence: CDR1 MDHEN, CDR2 SYDVKM. The CDR3 runs to 14 residues. With V trimmed by 6 bases and J by 10 bases, 5 bases remained unmatched. The CDR3 nucleotides read TGTGCCAGCAGCCCAGGACAGGGGGCATCACCCCTCCACTTT. Translated, it gives CASSPGQGASPLHF.

This clone was detected only once. The gene calls are TRBV19 and TRBJ2-3; a possible D gene is TRBD1 (5 bases). This CDR3 has 13 amino acids. V was pared by 6 bases and J by 7 bases, with 14 bases between. Germline V lookup: CDR1 LNHDA, CDR2 SQIVND (reference sequence). CDR3: CASSSGHWNTQYF. The CDR3, as DNA: TGTGCCAGTAGCTCCGGACACTGGAATACGCAGTATTTT. The variable domain in full, with the rest retrieved from reference TRBV19 and TRBJ2-3, is DGGITQSPKYLFRKEGQNVTLSCEQNLNHDAMYWYRQDPGQGLRLIYYSQIVNDFQKGDIAEGYSVSREKKESFPLTVTSAQKNPTAFYLCASSSGHWNTQYFGPGTRLTVL.

To note about this clone: One end of the junction does not line up with germline, which may come from a read error. This chain's CDR3 is CASTLGRENTEAFF. The CDR3 DNA follows: TGTGCCAGCACCTTAGGACGGGAGAACACTGAAGCTTTCTTT. The chain has TRBV7-9 and TRBJ1-1; no clear D gene. The CDR3 is 14 amino acids. The germline V gene has CDR1 SEHNR and CDR2 FQNEAQ (reference sequence).

CDR3 region: CASSAGALSGNTIYF. As DNA, the CDR3 is TGTGCCAGCAGCGCTGGGGCCCTCTCTGGAAACACCATATATTTT. The gene calls are TRBV9 and TRBJ1-3; D might be TRBD1 (5 bases). V shed 3 bases and J shed 0 bases, with 10 bases lying between them. The CDR3 spans 15 residues. Germline CDR1 and CDR2: SGDLS and YYNGEE.